This T cell receptor beta chain came from a study of cytomegalovirus exposure and HLA in healthy donors. This clone was observed a handful of times. The sample carries other DNA sequences with the same CDR3. Likely unrecorded immune exposures existed in these nominally healthy donors. Primers: 60 Vbeta forward and 13 Jbeta reverse. Only in-frame clones appear in the TCRdb table, and some are missing; sequencing was by immunoSEQ multiplex PCR. The sample carries some 120,000 clones, about 66% recorded once. This clonotype was obtained from a man under 40 in good health and CMV-seropositive. Material: PBMCs.

This CDR3 reads CAISGQANQPQHF. CDR3 bases: TGTGCCATCAGTGGACAGGCGAATCAGCCCCAGCATTTT. The rearrangement links TRBV10-3 to TRBJ1-5; perhaps TRBD1 as D (6 bases). The V end lost 4 bases, the J end lost 4 bases, and 8 bases lay between the germline ends. The CDR3 totals 13 residues. Germline CDR1 and CDR2: ENHRY and SYGVKD.